A single sample gave rise to the 22 T cell receptor beta chains below, sequenced in a study of cytomegalovirus exposure and HLA in healthy donors. TCRdb's table, derived via immunoSEQ multiplex PCR, lists solely in-frame clones and lacks some. The data show approximately 99,000 clones, roughly 84% seen once. Sequenced input: PBMCs. These receptor sequences come from a woman under 30 in good health and CMV-seronegative.

In its sample, this clone was seen once. This chain connects TRBV5-1 to TRBJ1-3, with D unresolved. CDR3 length: 13 amino acids. Germline-derived CDR1 and CDR2 are SGHRS and YFSETQ. V gave up 3 bases and J gave up 2 bases, with 6 bases separating them. The CDR3 DNA reads as TGCGCCAGCAGCTCGTATCCTGGAAACACCATATATTTT. It specifies CASSSYPGNTIYF.

A few counts support this clone. The chain is built from TRBV7-2 and TRBJ2-1, with 13 nucleotides matching TRBD2. The CDR3 is 16 residues long. Germline V lookup: CDR1 SGHTA, CDR2 FQGNSA. With 1 base clipped from V and 9 bases from J, the junction kept 6 bases outside the gene matches. CDR3: CASSLVTSGGAAEQFF. DNA of the CDR3: TGTGCCAGCAGCTTAGTCACTAGCGGGGGGGCCGCTGAGCAGTTCTTC.

This clone showed up just a few times. The chain combines TRBV14 with TRBJ1-6, with D uncertain. The CDR3 is 13 amino acids. Germline-derived CDR1 and CDR2 are SGHDN and FVKESK. Trimming took off 5 bases at V and 7 bases at J, with 9 bases between the two ends. CDR3 sequence: CASSGRGNSPLHF. DNA for the CDR3: TGTGCCAGCAGCGGCCGGGGAAATTCACCCCTCCACTTT.

The V and J genes are TRBV6-6 and TRBJ1-1; TRBD1 is a possible D gene (6 bases). Germline V gene data show CDR1 as MNHNY and CDR2 as SVGAGI (reference sequence). The CDR3 has 12 amino acids. Trimming stripped 6 bases from V and 6 bases from J, with 11 bases between. The CDR3 nucleotides read TGTGCCAGCAGCCCAGGGGAAGCTGAAGCTTTCTTT. Amino acid sequence: CASSPGEAEAFF.

The chain links TRBV4-1 to TRBJ1-4, with D possibly being TRBD1 (5 bases). The CDR3 is 18 residues long. CDR1 and CDR2 (germline): MGHRA, YSYEKL. The V and J ends lost 3 bases and 2 bases respectively, with 19 bases between them. The CDR3 protein is CASSHFPLEGRTNEKLFF. CDR3 DNA sequence: TGCGCCAGCAGCCACTTTCCTTTGGAGGGGCGGACTAATGAAAAACTGTTTTTT.

This clone has more than one count but fewer than ten. This rearrangement joins TRBV6-4 to TRBJ2-2, with D perhaps matching TRBD1 (7 bases). V shed 6 bases and J shed 9 bases, with 20 bases lying between them. The CDR3 covers 15 residues. CDR1 MRHNA and CDR2 SNTAGT come from the germline V gene. CDR3 amino acids: CASSPGQEGARELFF. The DNA of the CDR3 is TGTGCCAGCAGCCCCGGACAGGAGGGGGCCCGGGAGCTGTTTTTT.

The chain carries TRBV6-1 and TRBJ1-4, with 7 bases fitting TRBD1. The CDR3 has 15 amino acids. With V trimmed by 1 base and J by 9 bases, 8 bases remained unmatched. Per the germline V gene, CDR1 is MNHNS and CDR2 is SASEGT. The CDR3 here is CASSEEEGTAKKLFF. CDR3 coding DNA: TGTGCCAGCAGTGAAGAAGAAGGGACAGCAAAAAAACTGTTTTTT.

V is TRBV11-2 and J is TRBJ1-1, with D unresolved. CDR1 SGHAT and CDR2 FQNNGV come from the germline V gene. The CDR3 extends over 13 amino acids. Deletions cut 5 bases from V and 0 bases from J, with 7 bases between. The CDR3 nucleotides are TGTGCCAGCAGCACAACTATGAACACTGAAGCTTTCTTT. It yields the protein CASSTTMNTEAFF.

V and J are TRBV5-1 and TRBJ2-5; tentatively, D is TRBD2 (6 bases). Trimming took off 0 bases at V and 0 bases at J, with 9 bases between the two ends. CDR3 length equals 15 residues. Germline V gene data show CDR1 as SGHRS and CDR2 as YFSETQ. The DNA for the CDR3 is TGCGCCAGCAGCTTGGCGACTAGGGACCAAGAGACCCAGTACTTC. Amino acid sequence: CASSLATRDQETQYF.

The rearrangement joins TRBV6-1 to TRBJ1-2; TRBD1 might be the D (6 bases). The V and J ends lost 11 bases and 4 bases respectively, with 17 bases between them. CDR3 length equals 13 residues. Germline CDR1 MNHNS, CDR2 SASEGT. The CDR3 loop reads CAGGRGTSYGYTF. The CDR3 region has the DNA TGTGCCGGTGGAAGGGGGACCAGCTATGGCTACACCTTC.

This clone was observed a few times. The V and J genes are TRBV10-1 and TRBJ2-5, with 11 bases that match TRBD1. There are 15 residues in the CDR3. Germline CDR1 and CDR2: WNHNN and SYGVQD (reference sequence). V trimming: 0 bases; J trimming: 7 bases; junction bases outside the gene matches: 4. Here the CDR3 DNA reads TGCGCCAGCAGTGAGTCTACCGGGACAGGGGGGACCCAGTACTTC. Translation gives CASSESTGTGGTQYF.

The V call is TRBV2, the J call TRBJ2-7, with D possibly matching TRBD1 (6 bases). CDR1 is SNHLY and CDR2 is FYNNEI in the germline V gene. V lost 5 bases to trimming and J lost 4 bases, with 12 bases between them. This CDR3 comprises 13 residues. The CDR3 DNA reads TGTGCCAGCAGTATCATACAGGGATACGAGCAGTACTTC. It is translated as CASSIIQGYEQYF.

This sequence joins TRBV4-1 and TRBJ1-1, with D perhaps matching TRBD1 (5 bases). CDR3 size: 12 residues. Trimming took 4 bases from V and 4 from J, leaving 7 bases between them. CDR1 and CDR2 (germline): MGHRA, YSYEKL. CDR3 residues: CASSPGGTEAFF. The DNA for the CDR3 is TGCGCCAGCAGCCCCGGGGGCACTGAAGCTTTCTTT.

The DNA of the CDR3 is TGCACCAGCAGCCCCTCAGGGGGCGCGGAAAACACCATATATTTT. It yields the protein CTSSPSGGAENTIYF. This sequence joins TRBV1 and TRBJ1-3; TRBD1 is the table's D call, not checked against the DNA. TRBV1 is recorded as a pseudogene. The CDR3 sequence is 15 residues long.

The genes are TRBV19 and TRBJ1-3; tentative D call: TRBD1 (5 bases). The germline V gene has CDR1 LNHDA and CDR2 SQIVND (reference sequence). The CDR3 is made up of 15 amino acids. With 5 bases removed from V and 3 bases from J, the gap between germline ends came to 14 bases. CDR3 protein: CASSDRSRVGNTIYF. The CDR3 nucleotides are TGTGCCAGTAGTGATAGGAGCAGGGTTGGAAACACCATATATTTT.

This sequence joins TRBV7-9 and TRBJ2-3; D is unresolved. This CDR3 region has 13 residues. Germline CDR1 reads SEHNR; CDR2 reads FQNEAQ (reference sequence). V gave up 2 bases and J gave up 9 bases, with 12 bases separating them. CDR3 coding DNA: TGTGCCAGCAGCTTACCGCCTAGTTTCACGCAGTATTTT. Its translation is CASSLPPSFTQYF.

The gene calls are TRBV27 and TRBJ2-5, with unresolved D. TRBJ2-7 matches the DNA end more closely, so the J call is doubtful. CDR3 length: 12 amino acids. Per the germline V gene, CDR1 is MNHEY and CDR2 is SMNVEV (reference sequence). The CDR3 region is CASSPTPSEQYF. Here the CDR3 DNA reads TGTGCCAGCAGTCCCACCCCGTCCGAGCAGTACTTC.

The chain couples TRBV2 to TRBJ2-4; 13 bases align to TRBD2. J gave up 3 bases and V 2 bases, and 7 bases lay outside the gene matches. The CDR3 sequence is 18 residues long. In germline, CDR1 is SNHLY, CDR2 FYNNEI. For the CDR3, the DNA is TGTGCCAGCAGTGAAATGACTAGCGGGGGGATTGGCAAAAACATTCAGTACTTC. This gives the protein CASSEMTSGGIGKNIQYF.

This clone has a single count. The J gene is TRBJ2-5, the V gene TRBV9; 7 nucleotides match TRBD2. The CDR3 contains 16 residues. From germline, CDR1 is SGDLS and CDR2 YYNGEE. The junction had 7 bases not matched to a gene; V was cut back by 0 bases and J by 2 bases. The CDR3 loop is CASSVEATSRQETQYF. DNA of the CDR3: TGTGCCAGCAGCGTAGAGGCGACTAGCAGACAAGAGACCCAGTACTTC.

This clone appeared many times. The rearrangement links TRBV11-2 to TRBJ1-2; D not resolved. Trimming took off 0 bases at V and 2 bases at J, with 10 bases between the two ends. There are 15 residues in the CDR3. From germline, CDR1 is SGHAT and CDR2 FQNNGV. In DNA, the CDR3 is TGTGCCAGCAGCTTAGAGCGGAGGCTAAACTATGGCTACACCTTC. Translated, it gives CASSLERRLNYGYTF.

This clone was seen more than once but under ten times. The rearrangement joins TRBV11-2 to TRBJ2-4, with a possible D match to TRBD2 (6 bases). The V end lost 5 bases, the J end lost 8 bases, and 13 bases lay between the germline ends. Germline V gene data show CDR1 as SGHAT and CDR2 as FQNNGV. This CDR3 is built from 13 residues. CDR3 DNA sequence: TGTGCCAGCAGCCCAGAGCGGGCGGACATTCAGTACTTC. It codes for CASSPERADIQYF.

This clone was seen a single time. This chain joins TRBV6-1 and TRBJ2-1; no clear D gene. CDR1 and CDR2 (germline): MNHNS, SASEGT. CDR3 size: 13 residues. Trimming took off 8 bases at V and 7 bases at J, with 15 bases between the two ends. The CDR3 region has the DNA TGTGCCAGCGGCAAAGGTTGGAGTAATGAGCAGTTCTTC. Translated: CASGKGWSNEQFF.